Below are 8 T cell receptor beta chains sequenced from a single sample in a study of T cells in localized non-small cell lung cancer. TCRdb keeps only in-frame clones here, not all; method: immunoSEQ multiplex PCR. The sample lists some 54,000 clones; 60% to 85% were seen once. The sequencing used PBMCs, collected before any cancer treatment. These receptors came from a woman aged 35-75 years with stage II lung adenocarcinoma.

The chain carries TRBV7-2 and TRBJ2-3; D is undetermined. Trimming pared 5 bases from V and 0 bases from J, leaving 15 bases between. The V gene's germline CDR1 is SGHTA and CDR2 FQGNSA. The CDR3 sequence is 16 residues long. CDR3 region: CASSTGPSRSTDTQYF. The CDR3 DNA reads as TGTGCCAGCAGCACCGGCCCCTCCCGAAGCACAGATACGCAGTATTTT.

J is TRBJ1-1 and V is TRBV27; the D gene is possibly TRBD1 (6 bases). The CDR3 loop spans 15 amino acids. The V end lost 6 bases, the J end lost 0 bases, and 14 bases lay between the germline ends. Germline V gene lookup returns CDR1 MNHEY and CDR2 SMNVEV (reference sequence). The CDR3 bases are TGTGCCAGCAGCCCGCAGGGGCAATTGAACACTGAAGCTTTCTTT. Encoded protein: CASSPQGQLNTEAFF.

V usage is TRBV5-6 and J usage is TRBJ1-5; no clear D. Trimming took 4 bases from V and 3 from J, leaving 11 bases between them. The CDR3 runs 14 residues. Germline-derived CDR1 and CDR2 are SGHDT and YYEEEE. CDR3 bases: TGTGCCAGCAGCCACAGTGACACCAATCAGCCCCAGCATTTT. Residues: CASSHSDTNQPQHF. The complete variable domain, with remaining parts taken from reference TRBV5-6 and TRBJ1-5, reads DAGVTQSPTHLIKTRGQQVTLRCSPKSGHDTVSWYQQALGQGPQFIFQYYEEEERQRGNFPDRFSGHQFPNYSSELNVNALLLGDSALYLCASSHSDTNQPQHFGDGTRLSIL.

The genes are TRBV6-5 and TRBJ2-7, with D unresolved. V gave up 4 bases and J gave up 6 bases, with 16 bases separating them. The germline gives CDR1 MNHEY, CDR2 SVGAGI. The CDR3 runs to 14 residues. CDR3 protein: CASSSTYSTAEQYF. CDR3 sequence (DNA): TGTGCCAGCAGTTCCACCTATTCGACTGCCGAGCAGTACTTC.

The chain links TRBV10-3 to TRBJ2-5, with TRBD1 as a possible D gene (6 bases). The CDR3 covers 13 residues. The V and J ends lost 7 bases and 2 bases respectively, with 11 bases between them. Germline V CDR1 and CDR2: ENHRY, SYGVKD. The DNA for the CDR3 is TGTGCCATCAAGGACAGCAATCAAGAGACCCAGTACTTC. Protein: CAIKDSNQETQYF.

The chain is built from TRBV28 and TRBJ1-1; D not certain. Germline CDR1 and CDR2: MDHEN and SYDVKM. The V gene lost 6 bases and the J gene lost 1 base, with 6 bases spanning the gap. The CDR3 consists of 12 residues. The CDR3 bases are TGTGCCAGCAGGGAGGAGAACACTGAAGCTTTCTTT. The encoded protein is CASREENTEAFF.

The rearrangement links TRBV6-5 to TRBJ1-5; D uncertain. V was cut by 4 bases and J by 0 bases, with 10 bases left in between. The CDR3 loop spans 15 amino acids. Germline values: CDR1 MNHEY, CDR2 SVGAGI. The CDR3 DNA sequence: TGTGCCAGCAGTTGGTCGAGATATAGCAATCAGCCCCAGCATTTT. It is translated as CASSWSRYSNQPQHF.

The V gene is TRBV4-2, the J gene TRBJ1-5; D might be TRBD1 (5 bases). The ends were cut back, 0 bases at V and 4 bases at J, with 10 bases in the middle. This CDR3 comprises 15 residues. CDR1 LGHNA and CDR2 YNFKEQ come from the germline V gene. CDR3 DNA sequence: TGTGCCAGCAGCCAAGAAGACAGACCTAATCAGCCCCAGCATTTT. This encodes CASSQEDRPNQPQHF.